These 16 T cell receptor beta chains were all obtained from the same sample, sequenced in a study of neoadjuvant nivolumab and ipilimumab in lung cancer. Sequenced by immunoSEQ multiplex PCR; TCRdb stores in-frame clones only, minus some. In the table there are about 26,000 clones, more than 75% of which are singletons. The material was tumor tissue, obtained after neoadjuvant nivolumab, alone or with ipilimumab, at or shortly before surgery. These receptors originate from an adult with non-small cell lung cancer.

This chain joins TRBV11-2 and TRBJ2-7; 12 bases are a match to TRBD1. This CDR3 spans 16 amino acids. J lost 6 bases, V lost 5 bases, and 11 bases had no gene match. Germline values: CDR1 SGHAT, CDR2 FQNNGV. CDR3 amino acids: CASSLYGTGGLGEQYF. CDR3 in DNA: TGTGCCAGCAGCCTCTATGGGACAGGGGGCCTTGGCGAGCAGTACTTC.

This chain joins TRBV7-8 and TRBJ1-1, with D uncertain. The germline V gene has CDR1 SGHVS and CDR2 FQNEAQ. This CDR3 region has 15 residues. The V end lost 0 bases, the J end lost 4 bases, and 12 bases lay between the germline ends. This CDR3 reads CASSLASIIGTEAFF. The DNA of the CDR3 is TGTGCCAGCAGCTTAGCTTCCATTATTGGCACTGAAGCTTTCTTT.

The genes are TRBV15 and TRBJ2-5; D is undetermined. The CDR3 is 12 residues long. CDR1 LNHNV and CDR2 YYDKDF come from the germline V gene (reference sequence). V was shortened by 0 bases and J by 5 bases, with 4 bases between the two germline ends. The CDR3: CATSRDMETQYF. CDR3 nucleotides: TGTGCCACCAGCAGAGATATGGAGACCCAGTACTTC.

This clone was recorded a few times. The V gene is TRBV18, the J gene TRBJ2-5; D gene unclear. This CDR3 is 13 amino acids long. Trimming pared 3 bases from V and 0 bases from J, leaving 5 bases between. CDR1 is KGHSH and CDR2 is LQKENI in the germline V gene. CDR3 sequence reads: CASSPTYQETQYF. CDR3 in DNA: TGTGCCAGCTCACCGACGTACCAAGAGACCCAGTACTTC.

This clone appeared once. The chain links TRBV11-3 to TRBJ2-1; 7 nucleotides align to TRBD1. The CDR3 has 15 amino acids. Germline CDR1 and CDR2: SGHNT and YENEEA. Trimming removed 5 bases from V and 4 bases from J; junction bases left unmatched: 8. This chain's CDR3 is CASSRAGGRYNEQFF. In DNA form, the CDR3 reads TGTGCCAGCAGCAGGGCAGGGGGAAGGTACAATGAGCAGTTCTTC.

This CDR3 reads CASSATGTSGPDSFF. In DNA form, the CDR3 reads TGCGCCAGCAGCGCCACGGGGACTAGCGGGCCCGATTCTTTCTTC. This chain links TRBV5-1 with TRBJ2-1, with TRBD2 matching over 12 bases. Losses at the gene ends were 4 bases for V and 16 bases for J; bases not matched to a gene: 15. The germline gives CDR1 SGHRS, CDR2 YFSETQ. This CDR3 contains 15 residues.

The CDR3: CASSETGVTGELFF. The CDR3, as DNA: TGTGCCAGCAGTGAGACAGGGGTCACCGGGGAGCTGTTTTTT. The chain joins TRBV6-4 to TRBJ2-2; 8 bases line up with TRBD1. Trimming at V came to 3 bases and at J to 4 bases, leaving 1 base not matched to a gene. The CDR3 spans 14 residues. Germline V gives CDR1 MRHNA, CDR2 SNTAGT.

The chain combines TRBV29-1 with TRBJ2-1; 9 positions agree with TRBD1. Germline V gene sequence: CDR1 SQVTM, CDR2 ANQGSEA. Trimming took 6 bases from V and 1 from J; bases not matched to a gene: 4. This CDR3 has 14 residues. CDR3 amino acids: CSVDRGLSYNEQFF. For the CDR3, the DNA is TGCAGCGTCGACAGGGGGTTATCCTACAATGAGCAGTTCTTC.

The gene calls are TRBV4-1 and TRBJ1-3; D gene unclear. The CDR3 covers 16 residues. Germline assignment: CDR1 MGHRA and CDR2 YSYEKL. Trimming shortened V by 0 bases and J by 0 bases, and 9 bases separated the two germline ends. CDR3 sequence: CASSQDLLYSGNTIYF. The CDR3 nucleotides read TGCGCCAGCAGCCAAGATCTACTTTACTCTGGAAACACCATATATTTT.

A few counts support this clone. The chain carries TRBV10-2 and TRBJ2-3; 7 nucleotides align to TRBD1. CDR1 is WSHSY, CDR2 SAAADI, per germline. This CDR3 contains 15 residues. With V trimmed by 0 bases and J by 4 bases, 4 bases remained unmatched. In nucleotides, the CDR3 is TGCGCCAGCAGTGAGTCGACAGGGCAGGCAGATACGCAGTATTTT. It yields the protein CASSESTGQADTQYF.

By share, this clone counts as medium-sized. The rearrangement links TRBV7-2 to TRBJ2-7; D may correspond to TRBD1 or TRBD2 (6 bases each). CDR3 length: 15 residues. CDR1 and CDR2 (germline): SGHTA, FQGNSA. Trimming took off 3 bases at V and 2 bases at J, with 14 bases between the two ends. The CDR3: CASSFGGGGTYEQYF. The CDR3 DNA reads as TGTGCCAGCAGCTTTGGTGGAGGGGGAACCTACGAGCAGTACTTC.

CDR3 sequence (DNA): TGTGCCAGCAGTTTAAGGGGTATCTATGGCTACACCTTC. Protein sequence: CASSLRGIYGYTF. V and J are TRBV6-5 and TRBJ1-2; D is possibly TRBD1 (5 bases). CDR3 length equals 13 residues. Germline values: CDR1 MNHEY, CDR2 SVGAGI. V gave up 4 bases and J gave up 4 bases, with 10 bases separating them.

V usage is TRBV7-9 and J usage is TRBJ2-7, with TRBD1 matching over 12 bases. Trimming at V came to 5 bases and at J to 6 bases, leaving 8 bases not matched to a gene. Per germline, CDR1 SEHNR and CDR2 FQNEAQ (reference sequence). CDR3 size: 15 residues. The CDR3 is CASSKPGQGAGEQYF. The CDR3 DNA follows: TGTGCCAGCAGCAAACCGGGACAGGGGGCGGGCGAGCAGTACTTC.

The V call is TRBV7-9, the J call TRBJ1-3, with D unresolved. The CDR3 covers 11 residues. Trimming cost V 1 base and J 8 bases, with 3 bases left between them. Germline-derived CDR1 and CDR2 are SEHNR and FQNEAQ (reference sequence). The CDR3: CASSLVDTIYF. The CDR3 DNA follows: TGTGCCAGCAGCTTAGTGGACACCATATATTTT.

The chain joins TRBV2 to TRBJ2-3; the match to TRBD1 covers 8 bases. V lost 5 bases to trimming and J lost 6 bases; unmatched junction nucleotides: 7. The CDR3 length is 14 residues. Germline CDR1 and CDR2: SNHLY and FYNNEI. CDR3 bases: TGTGCCAGCAGTTCTGACAGGGGACGCGATACGCAGTATTTT. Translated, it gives CASSSDRGRDTQYF.

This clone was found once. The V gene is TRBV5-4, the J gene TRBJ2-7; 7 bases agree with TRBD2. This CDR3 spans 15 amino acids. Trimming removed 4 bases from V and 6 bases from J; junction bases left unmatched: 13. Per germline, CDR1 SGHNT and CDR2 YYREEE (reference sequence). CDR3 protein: CASSPRGEGAGEQYF. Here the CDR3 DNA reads TGTGCCAGCAGCCCCCGGGGGGAGGGAGCCGGCGAGCAGTACTTC.